A single sample is the source of the 9 T cell receptor beta chains below, sequenced in a study of cytomegalovirus exposure and HLA in healthy donors. The PCR ran on 60 Vbeta and 13 Jbeta primers. Produced via immunoSEQ multiplex PCR; TCRdb's table is partial and in-frame only. This sample's clone table lists some 150,000 clones. What was sequenced was PBMCs. These receptors were obtained from a woman aged 18 to 35 in good health and CMV-seronegative.

This chain uses TRBV5-1 with TRBJ1-4; a weak D match, TRBD1 (6 bases). V lost 0 bases and J 6 bases, leaving 15 bases between the germline ends. This CDR3 contains 16 residues. Germline V CDR1 and CDR2: SGHRS, YFSETQ. CDR3 region: CASSLDGGRMDEKLFF. CDR3 bases: TGCGCCAGCAGCTTGGACGGGGGGCGAATGGATGAAAAACTGTTTTTT.

The chain carries TRBV25-1 and TRBJ2-7, with 9 bases lining up with TRBD1. The germline V gene has CDR1 MGHDK and CDR2 SYGVNS. The CDR3 runs 13 residues. The J segment lost 6 bases and the V segment lost 5 bases, leaving 5 bases of the junction unmatched. Here the CDR3 reads CASSWTGVTEQYF. The CDR3, as DNA: TGTGCCAGCAGTTGGACAGGGGTTACCGAGCAGTACTTC.

J is TRBJ1-5 and V is TRBV27; unclear D gene. The CDR3 runs to 15 residues. V was pared by 2 bases and J by 4 bases, with 12 bases between. Germline loops: CDR1 MNHEY, CDR2 SMNVEV (reference sequence). The CDR3 reads CASSLRPTGNQPQHF. The DNA of the CDR3 is TGTGCCAGCAGTTTAAGGCCGACGGGGAATCAGCCCCAGCATTTT.

The chain uses TRBV6-1 and TRBJ1-2; TRBD1 aligns across 7 bases. Per germline, CDR1 MNHNS and CDR2 SASEGT. Trimming cost V 2 bases and J 4 bases; bases outside gene matches: 1. This CDR3 has 13 amino acids. The CDR3 DNA reads as TGTGCCAGCAGTGAAACAGGGGTCTATGGCTACACCTTC. As protein: CASSETGVYGYTF.

The rearrangement links TRBV5-1 to TRBJ2-1, with TRBD2 matching 14 bases. Germline V CDR1 and CDR2: SGHRS, YFSETQ. The CDR3 is 18 residues long. The J segment lost 8 bases and the V segment lost 0 bases, leaving 10 bases of the junction unmatched. The CDR3 is CASSLEGRLAGGVDEQFF. The CDR3 coding sequence is TGCGCCAGCAGCTTGGAGGGACGACTAGCGGGAGGGGTGGATGAGCAGTTCTTC.

This chain links TRBV30 with TRBJ2-7; 9 bases line up with TRBD2. Germline V gene data show CDR1 as GTSNPN and CDR2 as SVGIG (reference sequence). V was clipped by 1 base and J by 0 bases; unmatched bases: 10. CDR3 length: 17 residues. This CDR3 reads CAWSGVSGGPTSYEQYF. As DNA, the CDR3 is TGTGCCTGGAGTGGGGTTAGCGGGGGACCCACCTCCTACGAGCAGTACTTC.

Details on this clone: The sample has other DNA sequences that encode this CDR3 too. This chain uses TRBV2 with TRBJ1-5; 7 bases line up with TRBD1. Germline V gene sequence: CDR1 SNHLY, CDR2 FYNNEI. CDR3 length: 13 residues. The junction had 1 base not matched to a gene; V was cut back by 4 bases and J by 4 bases. CDR3 DNA: TGTGCCAGCAGTGGGACAGGAAATCAGCCCCAGCATTTT. This codes for CASSGTGNQPQHF.

The chain is built from TRBV18 and TRBJ2-1; possibly TRBD2 for D (5 bases). V was shortened by 2 bases and J by 0 bases, with 11 bases between the two germline ends. This CDR3 region has 16 residues. Germline lookup yields CDR1 KGHSH and CDR2 LQKENI. The CDR3 region has the DNA TGTGCCAGCTCACCATCGGGGTCGAGCTCCTACAATGAGCAGTTCTTC. This translates into CASSPSGSSSYNEQFF.

V gene TRBV7-2 combines with J gene TRBJ2-5; TRBD2 might be the D (5 bases). Trimming removed 5 bases at V and 4 bases at J, with 20 bases between. Germline V lookup: CDR1 SGHTA, CDR2 FQGNSA. The CDR3 sequence is 16 residues long. This CDR3 reads CASSPSGLAVRETQYF. In DNA, the CDR3 is TGTGCCAGCAGCCCCTCAGGCCTAGCTGTGCGAGAGACCCAGTACTTC.